This is a list of T cell receptor beta chains from one sample in a study of T cells in localized non-small cell lung cancer. The method was immunoSEQ multiplex PCR; TCRdb's version includes in-frame clones alone and lacks a portion of them. The sample lists about 26,000 clones, over 70% occurring once. The input for sequencing was peripheral blood, taken before any cancer treatment. The receptors here all came from a man between 40 and 75 years old with stage III squamous cell lung carcinoma. The CDR3 runs from the conserved cysteine through the conserved F or W. A D gene is named only where the DNA matches it firmly. The size of a clone is reported for some rows only, either as once, few or many, or as a class for expanded clones.

.,TRBJ2-5,TRBV5-8,TRBD2,CASSMKGLAGETQYF,TGTGCCAGCAGCATGAAGGGACTAGCGGGAGAGACCCAGTACTTC
.,TRBJ2-7,TRBV28,.,CASGREDNNYEQYF,TGTGCCAGCGGCCGAGAGGACAATAACTACGAGCAGTACTTC
.,TRBJ1-2,TRBV28,.,CASNPDGYGYTF,TGTGCCAGCAACCCGGACGGCTATGGCTACACCTTC
.,TRBJ2-5,TRBV5-4,.,CATIAASQETQYF,TGTGCCACGATAGCTGCCTCACAAGAGACCCAGTACTTC
.,TRBJ1-3,TRBV30,.,CAWATNSGSGNTIYF,TGTGCCTGGGCTACTAACAGTGGCTCTGGAAACACCATATATTTT
.,TRBJ2-2,TRBV7-7,.,CASSSDATGELFF,TGTGCCAGCAGCTCAGACGCTACCGGGGAGCTGTTTTTT
.,TRBJ2-1,TRBV18,.,CASTPGQGLAREQFF,TGTGCCAGCACCCCTGGTCAAGGGCTAGCCCGTGAGCAGTTCTTC
once,TRBJ1-1,TRBV15,.,CATSREGGTEAFF,TGTGCCACCAGCAGAGAGGGGGGCACTGAAGCTTTCTTT
.,TRBJ1-5,TRBV11-2,TRBD1,CASSHRSDRGRGQPQHF,TGTGCCAGCAGCCATAGATCTGACAGGGGGCGCGGACAGCCCCAGCATTTT
.,TRBJ1-2,TRBV28,.,CASKDANYGYTF,TGTGCCAGCAAGGATGCGAACTATGGCTACACCTTC
.,TRBJ1-5,TRBV7-6,.,CASSPRHDQPQHF,TGTGCCAGCAGCCCCCGGCACGATCAGCCCCAGCATTTT
.,TRBJ1-2,TRBV5-8,.,CASDGRFYGYTF,TGTGCCAGCGACGGCAGATTCTATGGCTACACCTTC
.,TRBJ1-6,TRBV5-1,.,CASRIGVQGNSPLHF,TGCGCCAGCAGGATAGGGGTACAGGGCAATTCACCCCTCCACTTT
.,TRBJ1-1,TRBV7-3,.,CASSFKLVGDTEAFF,TGTGCCAGCAGCTTCAAACTAGTTGGCGACACTGAAGCTTTCTTT
.,TRBJ2-1,TRBV15,TRBD2,CATSSRTSRYNEQFF,TGTGCCACCAGCAGTCGGACTAGCCGATACAATGAGCAGTTCTTC
.,TRBJ2-5,TRBV10-1,.,CASSEGATGETQYF,TGCGCCAGCAGTGAGGGGGCCACCGGGGAGACCCAGTACTTC